These 21 T cell receptor beta chains were sequenced from one sample in a study of identical twins' blood T cells. One entry per CDR3 protein results from TCRdb running MiXCR on the 5' RACE reads. The sample lists fewer than 450,000 distinct CDR3 sequences; around 30% were seen once. Sequences were obtained from PBMCs. The receptors were gathered from a woman between 18 and 50 years old in good health.

The gene calls are TRBV12-3 or TRBV12-4 and TRBJ2-2; 10 nucleotides agree with TRBD2. With V trimmed by 7 bases and J by 0 bases, 8 bases remained unmatched. This CDR3 is built from 17 residues. CDR3 region: CASIPMGLASNTGELFF. The DNA for the CDR3 is TGTGCCAGCATTCCCATGGGACTAGCGTCGAACACCGGGGAGCTGTTTTTT.

The chain recombines TRBV19 with TRBJ1-5, with 9 bases lining up with TRBD1. Trimming took 5 bases from V and 7 from J; bases not matched to a gene: 9. This CDR3 comprises 15 residues. Germline V gene sequence: CDR1 LNHDA, CDR2 SQIVND (reference sequence). The DNA for the CDR3 is TGTGCCAGTAGTCGCGGACAGGGGAGCTGGCAGCCCCAGCATTTT. Translation: CASSRGQGSWQPQHF.

The rearrangement links TRBV6-5 to TRBJ1-1, with D hard to call. V lost 5 bases and J lost 0, with 16 bases in between. CDR1 MNHEY and CDR2 SVGAGI come from the germline V gene. The CDR3 covers 16 residues. The CDR3 bases are TGTGCCAGCAGTAAACTGTCGACCGTGATGAACACTGAAGCTTTCTTT. This codes for CASSKLSTVMNTEAFF.

The chain is built from TRBV7-8 and TRBJ2-7; D call uncertain. CDR1 and CDR2 (germline): SGHVS, FQNEAQ. The CDR3 loop spans 14 amino acids. The ends were cut back, 5 bases at V and 3 bases at J, with 14 bases in the middle. Written as DNA, the CDR3 is TGTGCCAGCAGCCCAAGAAGAGGTAACTACGAGCAGTACTTC. Its translation is CASSPRRGNYEQYF.

The sample holds a few counts of this clonotype. The rearrangement uses TRBV3-1 and TRBJ2-7; D gene unclear. Germline V gene lookup returns CDR1 LGHDT and CDR2 YNNKEL (reference sequence). CDR3 length: 11 residues. V was clipped by 1 base and J by 6 bases, with 4 bases between them. CDR3: CASSQVTEQYF. CDR3 coding DNA: TGTGCCAGCAGCCAAGTTACCGAGCAGTACTTC.

This clonotype was seen more than once but under ten times. The V gene is TRBV5-1, the J gene TRBJ1-2, with D tentatively TRBD1 (5 bases). CDR1 is SGHRS and CDR2 is YFSETQ in the germline V gene. V was pared by 0 bases and J by 4 bases, with 10 bases between. The CDR3 runs to 14 residues. CDR3: CASSLDSQGYGYTF. The CDR3 bases are TGCGCCAGCAGCTTGGATTCCCAGGGCTATGGCTACACCTTC.

This clonotype was counted a few times. This chain uses TRBV14 with TRBJ1-1; 10 bases line up with TRBD1. CDR1 SGHDN and CDR2 FVKESK come from the germline V gene. V shed 4 bases, J shed 8 bases, and the junction held 4 bases outside the gene matches. This CDR3 is built from 13 residues. The DNA of the CDR3 is TGTGCCAGCAGCCGAGACAGGGGGCTGGAAGCTTTCTTT. Translation gives CASSRDRGLEAFF.

This rearrangement joins TRBV4-3 to TRBJ2-1, with 8 bases aligning to TRBD2. Germline CDR1 reads LGHNA; CDR2 reads YSLEER. The V gene end was trimmed by 4 bases and the J gene end by 8 bases; junction bases not matched to a gene: 10. This CDR3 comprises 15 residues. CDR3 DNA: TGCGCCAGCAGCCTACGGGGACTAGAGGACGATGAGCAGTTCTTC. This codes for CASSLRGLEDDEQFF.

A word on this clonotype: A much larger clone differs by one base, so this may be a read error. The chain employs TRBV29-1 and TRBJ2-1; D unresolved. This CDR3 region has 12 residues. The germline V gene has CDR1 SQVTM and CDR2 ANQGSEA. The CDR3 sequence is CRVEDISSEQFF. The DNA of the CDR3 is TGCCGCGTTGAAGACATCTCTAGTGAGCAGTTCTTC.

This sequence joins TRBV3-1 and TRBJ1-2; 7 bases map to TRBD1. Germline V gene lookup returns CDR1 LGHDT and CDR2 YNNKEL (reference sequence). The CDR3 length is 14 residues. The V segment lost 8 bases and the J segment 6 bases; nucleotides outside the gene matches: 12. CDR3 loop: CASRPLGQIHGYTF. The CDR3 bases are TGTGCCAGCCGACCTTTGGGACAGATCCATGGCTACACCTTC.

This chain uses TRBV5-1 with TRBJ1-4; TRBD1 aligns across 7 bases. After removal of 4 bases from V and 5 bases from J, the junction contained 17 bases not matched to a gene. Germline V gene lookup returns CDR1 SGHRS and CDR2 YFSETQ. The CDR3 spans 18 residues. The CDR3 reads CASSPGQDQGFQNEKLFF. The CDR3 DNA follows: TGCGCCAGCAGCCCCGGACAGGACCAAGGGTTCCAAAATGAAAAACTGTTTTTT.

V and J are TRBV5-5 and TRBJ1-1; no definite D call. Germline CDR1 reads SGHKS; CDR2 reads YYEKEE (reference sequence). The CDR3 totals 16 residues. The ends were cut back, 1 base at V and 0 bases at J, with 13 bases in the middle. The DNA for the CDR3 is TGTGCCAGCAGCTTGTTTTCTGGTGGGATGAACACTGAAGCTTTCTTT. Its translation: CASSLFSGGMNTEAFF.

This sequence joins TRBV29-1 and TRBJ1-4; D perhaps matches TRBD1 (5 bases). This CDR3 is built from 14 residues. V lost 3 bases and J lost 7, with 15 bases in between. The germline gives CDR1 SQVTM, CDR2 ANQGSEA. The CDR3 loop is CSVDGRGVGEKLFF. The DNA of the CDR3 is TGCAGCGTTGATGGTAGGGGTGTGGGTGAAAAACTGTTTTTT.

A few counts support this clonotype. This chain links TRBV13 with TRBJ2-3; possible D gene TRBD2, 6 bases. This CDR3 is 15 amino acids long. Looked up from germline, CDR1 is PRHDT and CDR2 is FYEKMQ (reference sequence). The V end lost 2 bases, the J end lost 6 bases, and 15 bases lay between the germline ends. DNA of the CDR3: TGTGCCAGCAGCTTAAGGAGGGCCGGGATGGATACGCAGTATTTT. It encodes CASSLRRAGMDTQYF.

This rearrangement joins TRBV20-1 to TRBJ2-1, with TRBD1 matching over 11 bases. The germline CDR1 and CDR2 sequences are DFQATT and SNEGSKA (reference sequence). The CDR3 runs to 14 residues. As DNA, the CDR3 is TGCAGCCCTGAGGGACAGGGGGAATCCGATGAGCAGTTCTTC. Protein sequence: CSPEGQGESDEQFF.

The rearrangement joins TRBV7-8 to TRBJ1-2; TRBD1 aligns across 10 bases. This CDR3 contains 15 residues. The V gene end was trimmed by 6 bases and the J gene end by 8 bases; junction bases not matched to a gene: 12. Germline loops: CDR1 SGHVS, CDR2 FQNEAQ. CDR3 DNA: TGTGCCAGCAGAGCCACCGGGACAGGGGCGGAGGGCTACACCTTC. As protein: CASRATGTGAEGYTF.

The sample holds a few counts of this clonotype. The V gene is TRBV20-1, the J gene TRBJ1-6, with TRBD1 matching over 7 bases. V was clipped by 5 bases and J by 0 bases; unmatched bases: 1. Germline CDR1 DFQATT, CDR2 SNEGSKA (reference sequence). This CDR3 is 14 amino acids long. In DNA, the CDR3 is TGCAGTGCTCGGGACAGCTCCTATAATTCACCCCTCCACTTT. Translating gives CSARDSSYNSPLHF.

A few counts support this clonotype. V is TRBV11-3 and J is TRBJ2-1, with no clear D. CDR1 is SGHNT and CDR2 is YENEEA in the germline V gene. V was pared by 1 base and J by 12 bases, with 10 bases between. The CDR3 length is 12 residues. CDR3 sequence (DNA): TGTGCCAGCAGCTTAGTATCGAGAGCGCAGTTCTTC. Translating gives CASSLVSRAQFF.

The chain has TRBV6-2 or TRBV6-3 and TRBJ2-1; D is ambiguous. In germline, CDR1 is MNHEY, CDR2 SVGEGT. The CDR3 runs 11 residues. The V end was cut by 5 bases, the J end by 5 bases, with 4 bases between. CDR3 DNA: TGTGCCAGCAGTGTGGACAATGAGCAGTTCTTC. Translating it yields CASSVDNEQFF.

There are a few counts of this clonotype. The V and J genes are TRBV9 and TRBJ2-3; D is perhaps TRBD2 (6 bases). This CDR3 comprises 12 residues. Germline V CDR1 and CDR2: SGDLS, YYNGEE. V lost 7 bases, J lost 2 bases, and 8 bases lay in between. The CDR3: CASGGITDTQYF. The CDR3 coding sequence is TGTGCCAGCGGGGGGATCACAGATACGCAGTATTTT.

In its sample, this clonotype was seen a few times. The V call is TRBV19, the J call TRBJ1-1; TRBD1 matches 9 bases. Looked up from germline, CDR1 is LNHDA and CDR2 is SQIVND (reference sequence). This CDR3 comprises 12 residues. Germline trimming cut 10 bases from V and 4 bases from J; bases unmatched to any gene: 4. CDR3: CATADRGTEAFF. The CDR3 coding sequence is TGTGCCACCGCGGACAGGGGCACTGAAGCTTTCTTT.